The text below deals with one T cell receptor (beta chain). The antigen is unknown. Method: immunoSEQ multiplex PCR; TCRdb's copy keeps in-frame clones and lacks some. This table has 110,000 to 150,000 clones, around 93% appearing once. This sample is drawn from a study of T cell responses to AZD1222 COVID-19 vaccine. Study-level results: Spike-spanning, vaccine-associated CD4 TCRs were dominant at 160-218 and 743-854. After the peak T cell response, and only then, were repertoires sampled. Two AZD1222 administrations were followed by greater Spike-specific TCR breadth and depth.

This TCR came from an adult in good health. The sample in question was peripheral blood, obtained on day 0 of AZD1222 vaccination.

This CDR3 is CASSLAGNPRGEQFF. DNA of the CDR3: TGTGCCAGCAGCTTAGCGGGAAACCCGAGGGGGGAGCAGTTCTTC. The J gene is TRBJ2-1, the V gene TRBV7-9, with a possible D match to TRBD1 (6 bases). This CDR3 has 15 amino acids. The V gene lost 0 bases and the J gene lost 10 bases, with 16 bases spanning the gap. Germline CDR1 reads SEHNR; CDR2 reads FQNEAQ (reference sequence).